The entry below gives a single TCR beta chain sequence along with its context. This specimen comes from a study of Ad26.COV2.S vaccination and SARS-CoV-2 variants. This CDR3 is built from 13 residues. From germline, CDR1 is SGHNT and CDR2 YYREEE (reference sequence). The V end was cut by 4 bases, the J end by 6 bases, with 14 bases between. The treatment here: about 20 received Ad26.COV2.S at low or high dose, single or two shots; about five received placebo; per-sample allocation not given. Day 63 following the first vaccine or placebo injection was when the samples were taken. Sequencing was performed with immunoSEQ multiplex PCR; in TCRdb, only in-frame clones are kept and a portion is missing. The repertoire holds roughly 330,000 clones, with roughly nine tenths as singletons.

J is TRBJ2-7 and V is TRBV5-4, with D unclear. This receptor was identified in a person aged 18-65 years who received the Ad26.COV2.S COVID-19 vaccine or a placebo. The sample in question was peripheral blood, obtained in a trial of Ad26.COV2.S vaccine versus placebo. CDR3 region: CASSPRQGCEQYV. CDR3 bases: TGTGCCAGCAGCCCCCGACAAGGTTGCGAGCAGTACGTC.